Shown below are 15 T cell receptor beta chains from a single sample sequenced in a study of shared clonotypes between healthy human individuals. Sequencing was performed with immunoSEQ multiplex PCR; in TCRdb, only in-frame clones are kept and a portion is missing. The sample lists some 1,100,000 clones, about 80% occurring once. Specimen: memory CD4+ T cells from PBMCs. This sample's subset: CD45RA-negative fraction. The source is a man younger than 35 in good health. Some clones in this sample may be carry-over from other donors' samples.

This clone occurred a few times. The chain couples TRBV5-1 to TRBJ2-3; 7 bases are a match to TRBD1. Germline assignment: CDR1 SGHRS and CDR2 YFSETQ. This CDR3 is 16 amino acids long. J gave up 0 bases and V 0 bases, and 4 bases lay outside the gene matches. The CDR3 sequence is CASSLGLQGSTDTQYF. The CDR3 DNA sequence: TGCGCCAGCAGCTTGGGCCTACAGGGGAGCACAGATACGCAGTATTTT.

The CDR3 DNA is TGTGCCAGCTCCCAAAGACAGGGGGCAGGAGAGACCCAGTACTTC. Translating gives CASSQRQGAGETQYF. The chain employs TRBV18 and TRBJ2-5; 10 positions agree with TRBD1. Per the germline V gene, CDR1 is KGHSH and CDR2 is LQKENI. Trimming at V came to 6 bases and at J to 4 bases, leaving 8 bases not matched to a gene. The CDR3 runs to 15 residues.

At least ten counts were recorded for this clone. Other nucleotide sequences from this sample produce the same CDR3. The V call is TRBV2, the J call TRBJ1-2; TRBD1 agrees at 7 bases. The germline V gene encodes CDR1 SNHLY and CDR2 FYNNEI. The CDR3 contains 14 residues. V lost 4 bases to trimming and J lost 1 base; unmatched junction nucleotides: 3. CDR3 nucleotides: TGTGCCAGCAGTGGACAGGGCCTTAACTATGGCTACACCTTC. It translates to CASSGQGLNYGYTF.

J is TRBJ1-3 and V is TRBV5-1; 7 nucleotides match TRBD1. Germline loops: CDR1 SGHRS, CDR2 YFSETQ. The CDR3 extends over 15 amino acids. V shed 5 bases, J shed 3 bases, and the junction held 8 bases outside the gene matches. CDR3 region: CASSTGTVGGNTIYF. The CDR3 region has the DNA TGCGCCAGCAGTACCGGGACAGTAGGTGGAAACACCATATATTTT.

CDR3 sequence reads: CASGALREGRTGELFF. DNA for the CDR3: TGTGCCAGCGGTGCCTTGCGGGAGGGCCGAACCGGGGAGCTGTTTTTT. The chain combines TRBV6-1 with TRBJ2-2, with TRBD2 matching 9 bases. The CDR3 runs to 16 residues. Germline V gives CDR1 MNHNS, CDR2 SASEGT. Trimming took 8 bases from V and 5 from J; bases not matched to a gene: 12.

The J gene is TRBJ2-3, the V gene TRBV7-9; no clear D gene. This CDR3 region has 13 residues. In germline, CDR1 is SEHNR, CDR2 FQNEAQ (reference sequence). The ends were cut back, 5 bases at V and 4 bases at J, with 10 bases in the middle. For the CDR3, the DNA is TGTGCCAGCAGCCGCTCCCCTCCAGATACGCAGTATTTT. Its protein product is CASSRSPPDTQYF.

This clone was seen just once. The V gene is TRBV18, the J gene TRBJ2-1; 9 bases match TRBD2. This CDR3 spans 14 amino acids. Per the germline V gene, CDR1 is KGHSH and CDR2 is LQKENI. Unmatched junction bases numbered 6, after V lost 9 bases and J lost 3 bases. The CDR3 loop is CASSGTSLYNEQFF. Here the CDR3 DNA reads TGTGCCAGTTCCGGGACTAGCCTCTACAATGAGCAGTTCTTC. Looking up the rest from reference TRBV18 and TRBJ2-1 gives the full variable domain: NAGVMQNPRHLVRRRGQEARLRCSPMKGHSHVYWYRQLPEEGLKFMVYLQKENIIDESGMPKERFSAEFPKEGPSILRIQQVVRGDSAAYFCASSGTSLYNEQFFGPGTRLTVL.

This clone was counted a few times. The chain has TRBV4-1 and TRBJ1-5; 8 nucleotides match TRBD1. CDR1 and CDR2 (germline): MGHRA, YSYEKL. Unmatched junction bases numbered 14, after V lost 5 bases and J lost 8 bases. CDR3 length equals 16 residues. The chain's CDR3 is CASSSQGWTGKEPQHF. Here the CDR3 DNA reads TGCGCCAGCAGCTCACAAGGTTGGACAGGGAAGGAGCCCCAGCATTTT.

The chain joins TRBV9 to TRBJ2-5; D call uncertain. Germline assignment: CDR1 SGDLS and CDR2 YYNGEE. There are 13 residues in the CDR3. V gave up 0 bases and J gave up 5 bases, with 8 bases separating them. The CDR3 here is CASSVAPWETQYF. In nucleotides, the CDR3 is TGTGCCAGCAGCGTAGCGCCATGGGAGACCCAGTACTTC.

The chain couples TRBV5-1 to TRBJ2-7, with D possibly matching TRBD2 (6 bases). CDR3 length equals 16 residues. V gave up 4 bases and J gave up 6 bases, with 23 bases separating them. CDR1 and CDR2 from the germline V gene are SGHRS and YFSETQ. The CDR3, as DNA: TGCGCCAGCAGCAAAGGACCCCCGGGACTGGAGGGCGAGCAGTACTTC. It is translated as CASSKGPPGLEGEQYF.

V is TRBV4-2 and J is TRBJ2-3; 7 bases align to TRBD2. V shed 8 bases and J 4 bases; nucleotides not matched to a gene: 12. The CDR3 extends over 15 amino acids. Germline V gene sequence: CDR1 LGHNA, CDR2 YNFKEQ. This chain's CDR3 is CASSQGRERPDTQYF. The CDR3 DNA is TGTGCCAGCTCCCAAGGGCGGGAGAGGCCAGATACGCAGTATTTT.

The gene calls are TRBV2 and TRBJ1-1; possible D gene TRBD1, 6 bases. This CDR3 spans 11 amino acids. Trimming removed 6 bases from V and 11 bases from J, with 13 bases in between. The germline V gene encodes CDR1 SNHLY and CDR2 FYNNEI. The CDR3 spells CASRYAGAAFF. Here the CDR3 DNA reads TGTGCCAGCAGGTATGCGGGGGCGGCTTTCTTT.

The V gene is TRBV11-2, the J gene TRBJ2-7; D possibly corresponds to TRBD2 (6 bases). The V end was cut by 5 bases, the J end by 0 bases, with 20 bases between. Germline V gene sequence: CDR1 SGHAT, CDR2 FQNNGV. CDR3 length: 17 residues. CDR3 sequence: CASSRPISGLSSYEQYF. CDR3 in DNA: TGTGCCAGCAGCCGACCCATTAGCGGCCTGAGCTCCTACGAGCAGTACTTC.

The chain recombines TRBV30 with TRBJ1-2, with no clear D. In germline, CDR1 is GTSNPN, CDR2 SVGIG (reference sequence). V was clipped by 5 bases and J by 4 bases, with 14 bases between them. The CDR3 runs to 13 residues. CDR3 DNA: TGTGCCTGGGCGGAGGGTAGTCCCTATGGCTACACCTTC. Protein product: CAWAEGSPYGYTF.

The chain has TRBV4-3 and TRBJ2-1; D may match TRBD1 or TRBD2 (5 bases each). The CDR3 is 18 amino acids. Germline lookup yields CDR1 LGHNA and CDR2 YSLEER. Trimming left V 0 bases short and J 2 bases short, with 17 bases between. CDR3 nucleotides: TGCGCCAGCAGCCAAGATGTTTATGGGGGAAGGGCCTACAATGAGCAGTTCTTC. Amino acid sequence: CASSQDVYGGRAYNEQFF.